A single sample is the source of the 9 T cell receptor beta chains below, sequenced in a study of T-cell reconstitution after alpha-beta-depleted transplantation in children (dated by TCRdb to 2016 to 2017). The library came from PCR. Instrument on record: Illumina HiSeq 2500. To normalize quantification of the TCRbeta repertoire, the TCR libraries were built with molecular barcoding that relied on unique molecular identifiers. TCRdb reanalyzed the raw reads on its own, using fastp at Q25 for trimming and MiXCR for clone calling, and kept in-frame beta chains. For every CDR3 protein sequence, its rows merge into one entry that carries the most common genes and DNA. A total of around 600,000 distinct CDR3 sequences appear in this sample, over 9.5% of them only once. The ten top clones hold 4% to 5% of the sample. Here the sequenced sample was PBMCs from the stem cell graft donor, taken from the stem cell graft. The receptor set was obtained from a human donor who donated a stem cell graft to a child with acute myeloid leukemia.

This clonotype was detected many times. This chain connects TRBV12-3 or TRBV12-4 to TRBJ2-1, with D unclear. Trimming took 11 bases from V and 5 from J, leaving 16 bases between them. CDR3 length: 13 amino acids. This chain's CDR3 is CAGKAGRNNEQFF. The CDR3 DNA follows: TGTGCCGGTAAGGCAGGACGGAACAATGAGCAGTTCTTC.

V is TRBV9 and J is TRBJ2-2; D is unclear. CDR1 and CDR2 (germline): SGDLS, YYNGEE. V gave up 3 bases and J gave up 1 base, with 10 bases separating them. The CDR3 sequence is 15 residues long. The chain's CDR3 is CASSAVDGNTGELFF. The CDR3 nucleotides are TGTGCCAGCAGCGCCGTCGACGGGAACACCGGGGAGCTGTTTTTT.

The sample holds a few counts of this clonotype. The chain carries TRBV15 and TRBJ1-1, with D possibly matching TRBD1 (6 bases). The CDR3 totals 15 residues. Trimming removed 8 bases at V and 0 bases at J, with 16 bases between. CDR1 and CDR2 (germline): LNHNV, YYDKDF (reference sequence). The DNA of the CDR3 is TGTGCCACCTCCCAGGGGCGAGGAGTGAACACTGAAGCTTTCTTT. This encodes CATSQGRGVNTEAFF.

The rearrangement links TRBV12-3 or TRBV12-4 to TRBJ1-4, with D possibly being TRBD1 (5 bases). V was cut by 7 bases and J by 6 bases, with 15 bases left in between. The CDR3 runs to 14 residues. CDR3 protein: CASTTTGVHEKLFF. The CDR3 nucleotides read TGTGCCAGCACCACTACAGGAGTTCATGAAAAACTGTTTTTT.

Ten or more counts support this clonotype. The chain combines TRBV6-1 with TRBJ2-7; D possibly uses TRBD1 or TRBD2 (5 bases each). This CDR3 contains 14 residues. V gave up 4 bases and J gave up 0 bases, with 10 bases separating them. Germline assignment: CDR1 MNHNS and CDR2 SASEGT. The CDR3, as DNA: TGTGCCAGCAGTGTCGGGGCCTCCTCCTACGAGCAGTACTTC. This translates into CASSVGASSYEQYF.

The chain joins TRBV4-3 to TRBJ2-7, with D perhaps matching TRBD1 or TRBD2 (5 bases each). The V and J ends lost 0 bases and 4 bases respectively, with 13 bases between them. The CDR3 sequence is 15 residues long. CDR1 is LGHNA and CDR2 is YSLEER in the germline V gene. In DNA, the CDR3 is TGCGCCAGCAGCCAAGAAGTTGGGGGAGTATACGAGCAGTACTTC. Amino acid sequence: CASSQEVGGVYEQYF.

By share of the sample, this clonotype is medium-sized. V and J are TRBV7-9 and TRBJ2-3, with TRBD2 identical over 10 bases. CDR1 is SEHNR, CDR2 FQNEAQ, per germline (reference sequence). The CDR3 is made up of 15 amino acids. The junction had 7 bases not matched to a gene; V was cut back by 6 bases and J by 4 bases. The CDR3 here is CASRSLAGAADTQYF. DNA of the CDR3: TGTGCCAGCAGGAGTCTAGCGGGAGCAGCAGATACGCAGTATTTT.

This clonotype was seen more than once but under ten times. In DNA form, the CDR3 reads TGTGCCAGCTCACCCCTCGGGAGGGAGACGCAGTATTTT. Its protein is CASSPLGRETQYF. This chain connects TRBV18 to TRBJ2-3, with 8 bases that match TRBD2. The length of the CDR3 is 13 residues. V trimming: 3 bases; J trimming: 9 bases; junction bases outside the gene matches: 5. The germline gives CDR1 KGHSH, CDR2 LQKENI. Combining the CDR3 with reference TRBV18 and TRBJ2-3 gives the whole variable domain NAGVMQNPRHLVRRRGQEARLRCSPMKGHSHVYWYRQLPEEGLKFMVYLQKENIIDESGMPKERFSAEFPKEGPSILRIQQVVRGDSAAYFCASSPLGRETQYFGPGTRLTVL.

This clonotype was observed at least ten times. V is TRBV5-5 and J is TRBJ1-2; maybe TRBD1 (6 bases). V was shortened by 0 bases and J by 4 bases, with 7 bases between the two germline ends. Germline-derived CDR1 and CDR2 are SGHKS and YYEKEE (reference sequence). The CDR3 sequence is 13 residues long. The CDR3 DNA reads TGTGCCAGCAGCTTGGCGGACAGCTATGGCTACACCTTC. Its translation is CASSLADSYGYTF.